Below are 17 T cell receptor beta chains sequenced from a single sample in a study of T cells after yellow fever vaccination. TCRdb used MiXCR to reprocess the 5' RACE reads, holding one entry per CDR3 protein. The table records 300,000 or so distinct CDR3 sequences, roughly 6.8% of them present only once. Here the sequenced sample was PBMCs, taken roughly 46 days after the first yellow fever vaccination. These receptors all stem from a man aged 18 to 29 who received the YFV17D yellow fever vaccine.

The sample holds many counts of this clonotype. The chain joins TRBV28 to TRBJ2-2, with no clear D. The V gene lost 6 bases and the J gene lost 1 base, with 12 bases spanning the gap. The CDR3 consists of 15 residues. Per the germline V gene, CDR1 is MDHEN and CDR2 is SYDVKM. The chain's CDR3 is CASSSPTKNTGELFF. CDR3 DNA: TGTGCCAGCAGCTCGCCGACGAAGAACACCGGGGAGCTGTTTTTT.

This clonotype was observed a handful of times. CDR3: CATSRDPGSGAAFF. For the CDR3, the DNA is TGTGCCACCAGCAGAGACCCCGGCAGTGGAGCAGCTTTCTTT. This chain joins TRBV15 and TRBJ1-1; D remains ambiguous. Trimming stripped 0 bases from V and 10 bases from J, with 15 bases between. The CDR3 covers 14 residues. Looked up from germline, CDR1 is LNHNV and CDR2 is YYDKDF (reference sequence). Filled out from reference TRBV15 and TRBJ1-1, the complete variable domain reads DAMVIQNPRYQVTQFGKPVTLSCSQTLNHNVMYWYQQKSSQAPKLLFHYYDKDFNNEADTPDNFQSRRPNTSFCFLDIRSPGLGDTAMYLCATSRDPGSGAAFFGQGTRLTVV.

The chain has TRBV4-1 and TRBJ1-2; TRBD1 is a possible D gene (5 bases). This CDR3 spans 15 amino acids. Per germline, CDR1 MGHRA and CDR2 YSYEKL. Trimming cost V 0 bases and J 3 bases, with 11 bases left between them. This CDR3 is CASSQDPGLDYGYTF. CDR3 sequence (DNA): TGCGCCAGCAGCCAAGATCCAGGGTTGGACTATGGCTACACCTTC.

This clonotype was counted between two and nine times. The DNA for the CDR3 is TGTGCCAGCAGCCCAGGGAGGGGCTACAACTATGGCTACACCTTC. This codes for CASSPGRGYNYGYTF. The chain couples TRBV7-2 to TRBJ1-2; possibly TRBD1 for D (5 bases). Germline V lookup: CDR1 SGHTA, CDR2 FQGNSA. The length of the CDR3 is 15 residues. Between the trimmed V and J ends, which lost 5 bases and 2 bases, there was a span of 15 bases.

This clonotype was seen a handful of times. CDR3 nucleotides: TGCAGCGTTTCGCTAGCGGGGGGCGTTACCGATACGCAGTATTTT. Protein sequence: CSVSLAGGVTDTQYF. The chain combines TRBV29-1 with TRBJ2-3; TRBD2 agrees at 11 bases. The CDR3 is 15 residues long. The germline CDR1 and CDR2 sequences are SQVTM and ANQGSEA. V shed 5 bases, J shed 6 bases, and the junction held 10 bases outside the gene matches.

This clonotype has just a few counts. The chain is built from TRBV14 and TRBJ2-1; 12 bases align to TRBD2. With 1 base clipped from V and 9 bases from J, the junction kept 4 bases outside the gene matches. The CDR3 consists of 15 residues. Per germline, CDR1 SGHDN and CDR2 FVKESK. CDR3 region: CASSQGLAGVREQFF. The CDR3 DNA reads as TGTGCCAGCAGCCAAGGACTAGCGGGGGTCCGTGAGCAGTTCTTC.

The V call is TRBV12-3 or TRBV12-4, the J call TRBJ2-4; the D call may be TRBD1 or TRBD2 (5 bases each). V lost 7 bases, J lost 0 bases, and 25 bases lay in between. The CDR3 sequence is 19 residues long. CDR3 region: CASIVGTYHLIKAKNIQYF. DNA for the CDR3: TGTGCCAGCATCGTTGGGACCTATCACCTAATTAAAGCCAAAAACATTCAGTACTTC.

This clonotype was counted between two and nine times. The V gene is TRBV20-1, the J gene TRBJ1-2, with TRBD1 as a possible D gene (5 bases). Between the trimmed V and J ends, which lost 3 bases and 7 bases, there was a span of 15 bases. This CDR3 has 13 residues. Germline CDR1 reads DFQATT; CDR2 reads SNEGSKA (reference sequence). The CDR3 here is CSASQGNLLGYTF. CDR3 DNA sequence: TGCAGTGCTAGCCAGGGAAATTTGCTTGGCTACACCTTC.

This clonotype was picked up a small number of times. The chain recombines TRBV6-2 or TRBV6-3 with TRBJ1-5; 7 nucleotides line up with TRBD1. Germline CDR1 and CDR2: MNHEY and SVGEGT. With 7 bases clipped from V and 5 bases from J, the junction kept 11 bases outside the gene matches. The CDR3 runs 15 residues. The CDR3 region is CASTGWGRGDQPQHF. In DNA, the CDR3 is TGTGCCAGCACCGGATGGGGCAGGGGGGATCAGCCCCAGCATTTT.

This clonotype was seen repeatedly, ten times or more. The V gene is TRBV7-2, the J gene TRBJ1-2; possibly TRBD1 for D (5 bases). The V end was cut by 2 bases, the J end by 3 bases, with 13 bases between. In germline, CDR1 is SGHTA, CDR2 FQGNSA. CDR3 length: 15 amino acids. The CDR3 loop reads CASSLSPGVHYGYTF. The CDR3 bases are TGTGCCAGCAGCTTAAGTCCGGGGGTTCACTATGGCTACACCTTC.

DNA for the CDR3: TGTGCCAGCTCACCCGGGCTAGCGGGGGCGAGCTCCTACGAGCAGTACTTC. Encoded protein: CASSPGLAGASSYEQYF. The chain links TRBV18 to TRBJ2-7, with TRBD2 matching over 10 bases. Trimming at V came to 3 bases and at J to 0 bases, leaving 8 bases not matched to a gene. The CDR3 covers 17 residues. The germline CDR1 and CDR2 sequences are KGHSH and LQKENI.

This clonotype was seen ten or more times. The CDR3 protein is CASSLVDGGRRAEAFF. For the CDR3, the DNA is TGCGCCAGCAGCTTGGTTGATGGGGGGCGCAGGGCTGAAGCTTTCTTT. The V and J genes are TRBV5-1 and TRBJ1-1; D is perhaps TRBD1 (6 bases). Trimming removed 0 bases at V and 6 bases at J, with 18 bases between. Looked up from germline, CDR1 is SGHRS and CDR2 is YFSETQ. This CDR3 is 16 amino acids long.

The chain is built from TRBV5-1 and TRBJ1-1; D is unresolved. Per germline, CDR1 SGHRS and CDR2 YFSETQ. The CDR3 contains 14 residues. V lost 6 bases and J lost 0, with 12 bases in between. The CDR3 sequence: CASTSGVVNTEAFF. As DNA, the CDR3 is TGCGCCAGCACCAGTGGGGTGGTGAACACTGAAGCTTTCTTT.

This clonotype appeared a few times. The V gene is TRBV10-3, the J gene TRBJ2-3, with 9 bases aligning to TRBD1. The J segment lost 3 bases and the V segment lost 6 bases, leaving 4 bases of the junction unmatched. This CDR3 has 14 amino acids. Germline assignment: CDR1 ENHRY and CDR2 SYGVKD. The CDR3 reads CAIRGQGRTDTQYF. The CDR3 DNA sequence: TGTGCCATCAGGGGACAGGGAAGGACAGATACGCAGTATTTT.

The rearrangement links TRBV12-3 or TRBV12-4 to TRBJ2-2; the match to TRBD2 covers 10 bases. This CDR3 spans 15 amino acids. Unmatched junction bases numbered 3, after V lost 1 base and J lost 7 bases. CDR3 residues: CASSLVPSGGGELFF. As DNA, the CDR3 is TGTGCCAGCAGTTTAGTCCCTAGCGGGGGCGGGGAGCTGTTTTTT.

This clonotype was picked up a small number of times. This rearrangement joins TRBV20-1 to TRBJ1-1, with a tentative D call TRBD1 (6 bases). Per germline, CDR1 DFQATT and CDR2 SNEGSKA (reference sequence). This CDR3 region has 16 residues. Trimming took 0 bases from V and 1 from J, leaving 15 bases between them. CDR3: CSARDPKTGRNTEAFF. The CDR3 coding sequence is TGCAGTGCTAGAGACCCAAAGACAGGACGGAACACTGAAGCTTTCTTT.

This clonotype was picked up a small number of times. This chain links TRBV5-1 with TRBJ2-7; D unresolved. Trimming pared 2 bases from V and 0 bases from J, leaving 15 bases between. The V gene's germline CDR1 is SGHRS and CDR2 YFSETQ. The CDR3 is 16 residues long. CDR3 sequence (DNA): TGCGCCAGCAGCTTCACCGGACGGCAACCCTCCTACGAGCAGTACTTC. This gives the protein CASSFTGRQPSYEQYF.